The next 30 T cell receptor beta chains were all read from a single sample in a study of blood T cell repertoires in COVID-19. Using immunoSEQ multiplex PCR, the repertoire was profiled, and TCRdb retains in-frame clones only, with some absent. The sample holds 95,000 to 120,000 clones, about 88% seen once. Sequenced material: peripheral blood. The receptors derive from a man in his forties with acute or convalescent COVID-19.

The genes are TRBV7-9 and TRBJ1-1; the match to TRBD1 covers 7 bases. The V segment lost 5 bases and the J segment 5 bases; nucleotides outside the gene matches: 5. The germline V gene encodes CDR1 SEHNR and CDR2 FQNEAQ (reference sequence). The CDR3 covers 13 residues. The chain's CDR3 is CASSPSTGTEAFF. The CDR3, as DNA: TGTGCCAGCAGCCCCTCGACAGGGACTGAAGCTTTCTTT.

This sequence joins TRBV7-2 and TRBJ1-6; perhaps TRBD1 as D (5 bases). CDR1 is SGHTA, CDR2 FQGNSA, per germline. CDR3 size: 16 residues. Trimming stripped 5 bases from V and 4 bases from J, with 15 bases between. The CDR3 reads CASSQAQAFYNSPLHF. The CDR3 coding sequence is TGTGCCAGCAGCCAGGCACAGGCGTTTTATAATTCACCCCTCCACTTT.

The chain employs TRBV7-2 and TRBJ2-1; 11 positions match TRBD2. V lost 5 bases, J lost 4 bases, and 7 bases stayed unmatched. The CDR3 extends over 16 amino acids. Looked up from germline, CDR1 is SGHTA and CDR2 is FQGNSA. The CDR3 DNA reads TGTGCCAGCAGCCTTCAAACTAGCGGGGGATACAATGAGCAGTTCTTC. Protein: CASSLQTSGGYNEQFF.

The rearrangement joins TRBV5-1 to TRBJ1-2; TRBD1 agrees at 12 bases. This CDR3 is 17 amino acids long. V lost 0 bases and J lost 4; bases outside the gene matches: 7. The germline gives CDR1 SGHRS, CDR2 YFSETQ. CDR3 nucleotides: TGCGCCAGCAGCTTGGCTGGCGGGACAGGGGGCGTCTATGGCTACACCTTC. This encodes CASSLAGGTGGVYGYTF. The complete variable domain, with remaining parts taken from reference TRBV5-1 and TRBJ1-2, reads KAGVTQTPRYLIKTRGQQVTLSCSPISGHRSVSWYQQTPGQGLQFLFEYFSETQRNKGNFPGRFSGRQFSNSRSEMNVSTLELGDSALYLCASSLAGGTGGVYGYTFGSGTRLTVV.

The CDR3 DNA sequence: TGTGCCAGCAGCCCCTACTCGGGACTAGGGTCAGATACGCAGTATTTT. Amino acid sequence: CASSPYSGLGSDTQYF. V usage is TRBV11-3 and J usage is TRBJ2-3; 8 nucleotides agree with TRBD2. V lost 5 bases and J lost 4; bases outside the gene matches: 11. Germline V gene sequence: CDR1 SGHNT, CDR2 YENEEA. This CDR3 is 16 amino acids long.

This sequence joins TRBV27 and TRBJ2-1, with TRBD2 identical over 16 bases. The junction had 9 bases not matched to a gene; V was cut back by 5 bases and J by 8 bases. The CDR3 runs to 17 residues. Per the germline V gene, CDR1 is MNHEY and CDR2 is SMNVEV (reference sequence). DNA of the CDR3: TGTGCCAGCAGTAAAACCGGGACTAGCGGGGGGGGGCATGAGCAGTTCTTC. Translating gives CASSKTGTSGGGHEQFF.

The genes are TRBV10-3 and TRBJ2-2; D might be TRBD2 (7 bases). With 2 bases removed from V and 3 bases from J, the gap between germline ends came to 10 bases. There are 15 residues in the CDR3. Germline V lookup: CDR1 ENHRY, CDR2 SYGVKD. The CDR3: CAISERGGDTGELFF. The CDR3 region has the DNA TGTGCCATCAGTGAGAGGGGGGGCGACACCGGGGAGCTGTTTTTT.

The chain combines TRBV5-6 with TRBJ2-7; 7 nucleotides match TRBD1. In germline, CDR1 is SGHDT, CDR2 YYEEEE. The V and J ends lost 5 bases and 1 base, in that order; junction bases with no gene match: 3. The CDR3 extends over 13 amino acids. The CDR3 sequence is CASRLQGSYEQYF. The DNA for the CDR3 is TGTGCCAGCAGGTTACAGGGGTCCTACGAGCAGTACTTC. Together with reference TRBV5-6 and TRBJ2-7, the CDR3 gives the full variable domain: DAGVTQSPTHLIKTRGQQVTLRCSPKSGHDTVSWYQQALGQGPQFIFQYYEEEERQRGNFPDRFSGHQFPNYSSELNVNALLLGDSALYLCASRLQGSYEQYFGPGTRLTVT.

This sequence joins TRBV9 and TRBJ2-5; a possible D gene is TRBD1 (5 bases). CDR3 length equals 16 residues. From germline, CDR1 is SGDLS and CDR2 YYNGEE. The V end lost 2 bases, the J end lost 5 bases, and 19 bases lay between the germline ends. In DNA form, the CDR3 reads TGTGCCAGCAGCGTTGGGGCCGGCGCTGTCCCGGAGACCCAGTACTTC. This sequence encodes CASSVGAGAVPETQYF.

The chain employs TRBV30 and TRBJ2-4, with 11 bases matching TRBD2. This CDR3 region has 19 residues. The trim removed 0 bases at V and 6 bases at J, leaving 16 bases unmatched. Germline V gene lookup returns CDR1 GTSNPN and CDR2 SVGIG (reference sequence). The CDR3: CAWSVSLSGGDFFGNIQYF. The CDR3 coding sequence is TGTGCCTGGAGTGTATCTCTTAGCGGGGGGGATTTCTTTGGAAACATTCAGTACTTC.

The chain carries TRBV18 and TRBJ2-5, with D perhaps matching TRBD1 (6 bases). V lost 6 bases to trimming and J lost 3 bases, with 11 bases between them. The germline V gene has CDR1 KGHSH and CDR2 LQKENI. CDR3 length: 13 residues. The CDR3 DNA reads as TGTGCCAGCTCTGGGGGCAGGGAAGAGACCCAGTACTTC. This codes for CASSGGREETQYF. The variable domain in full, with the rest retrieved from reference TRBV18 and TRBJ2-5, is NAGVMQNPRHLVRRRGQEARLRCSPMKGHSHVYWYRQLPEEGLKFMVYLQKENIIDESGMPKERFSAEFPKEGPSILRIQQVVRGDSAAYFCASSGGREETQYFGPGTRLLVL.

This clone was counted a single time. The rearrangement links TRBV4-1 to TRBJ1-6; TRBD1 aligns across 10 bases. This CDR3 contains 16 residues. Germline CDR1 MGHRA, CDR2 YSYEKL. V shed 4 bases and J 10 bases; nucleotides not matched to a gene: 10. Here the CDR3 reads CASSRKGTGEGSPLHF. Here the CDR3 DNA reads TGCGCCAGCAGCCGGAAAGGGACAGGGGAAGGCTCACCCCTCCACTTT.

This chain links TRBV11-2 with TRBJ2-2; 7 bases align to TRBD1. The CDR3 runs to 16 residues. Germline CDR1 reads SGHAT; CDR2 reads FQNNGV. With V trimmed by 2 bases and J by 3 bases, 6 bases remained unmatched. CDR3 bases: TGTGCCAGCAGCTTACGAATTCAGGGGGACACCGGGGAGCTGTTTTTT. Its protein is CASSLRIQGDTGELFF.

The gene calls are TRBV9 and TRBJ2-2; 8 bases are shared with TRBD1. V was clipped by 3 bases and J by 1 base; unmatched bases: 8. Germline V gives CDR1 SGDLS, CDR2 YYNGEE. The CDR3 runs 17 residues. CDR3 amino acids: CASSARTGTGNTGELFF. The DNA of the CDR3 is TGTGCCAGCAGCGCTCGAACCGGGACAGGGAACACCGGGGAGCTGTTTTTT.

The rearrangement joins TRBV30 to TRBJ1-2; 10 positions match TRBD1. The germline V gene has CDR1 GTSNPN and CDR2 SVGIG (reference sequence). There are 15 residues in the CDR3. The J segment lost 6 bases and the V segment lost 3 bases, leaving 10 bases of the junction unmatched. The CDR3, as DNA: TGTGCCTGGAGCCACCTCCAGGGGACAGGGGATGGCTACACCTTC. Translation gives CAWSHLQGTGDGYTF.

J is TRBJ2-2 and V is TRBV6-4, with TRBD2 as a possible D gene (5 bases). The CDR3 runs 15 residues. Per the germline V gene, CDR1 is MRHNA and CDR2 is SNTAGT. Trimming shortened V by 0 bases and J by 1 base, and 6 bases separated the two germline ends. The CDR3 sequence is CASSDSRENTGELFF. Written as DNA, the CDR3 is TGTGCCAGCAGTGACTCGAGGGAGAACACCGGGGAGCTGTTTTTT.

J is TRBJ2-3 and V is TRBV27, with D uncertain. CDR3 length equals 15 residues. Germline assignment: CDR1 MNHEY and CDR2 SMNVEV (reference sequence). The germline V and J ends were trimmed by 4 bases and 4 bases, with 15 bases remaining between them. The CDR3 bases are TGTGCCAGCAGTTCCTACACATCAGGCGCAGATACGCAGTATTTT. Residues: CASSSYTSGADTQYF.

The rearrangement uses TRBV10-1 and TRBJ2-7; TRBD2 is a possible D gene (5 bases). The CDR3 sequence is 14 residues long. CDR1 and CDR2 (germline): WNHNN, SYGVQD (reference sequence). The V gene lost 0 bases and the J gene lost 3 bases, with 9 bases spanning the gap. This CDR3 reads CASSESPGFYEQYF. The CDR3 DNA sequence: TGCGCCAGCAGTGAGTCTCCGGGGTTCTACGAGCAGTACTTC.

This clone has at least ten counts. This rearrangement joins TRBV7-9 to TRBJ2-5; 8 positions match TRBD1. CDR3 length: 13 amino acids. CDR1 and CDR2 from the germline V gene are SEHNR and FQNEAQ (reference sequence). The junction had 3 bases not matched to a gene; V was cut back by 5 bases and J by 4 bases. CDR3 sequence reads: CASSGTGGETQYF. DNA for the CDR3: TGTGCCAGCAGCGGGACAGGAGGAGAGACCCAGTACTTC.

The chain links TRBV7-2 to TRBJ2-7, with 8 bases lining up with TRBD2. The V and J ends lost 5 bases and 1 base, in that order; junction bases with no gene match: 4. The length of the CDR3 is 14 residues. Germline assignment: CDR1 SGHTA and CDR2 FQGNSA. The CDR3 DNA reads TGTGCCAGCAGCAGTCAGCGGGGGTCCTACGAGCAGTACTTC. Translated: CASSSQRGSYEQYF. Using reference TRBV7-2 and TRBJ2-7 for the parts outside the CDR3, the full variable domain is GAGVSQSPSNKVTEKGKDVELRCDPISGHTALYWYRQSLGQGLEFLIYFQGNSAPDKSGLPSDRFSAERTGGSVSTLTIQRTQQEDSAVYLCASSSQRGSYEQYFGPGTRLTVT.

This clone is a singleton in its sample. The chain has TRBV3-1 (or the pseudogene TRBV3-2) and TRBJ1-2; TRBD1 might be the D (6 bases). With 1 base removed from V and 8 bases from J, the gap between germline ends came to 14 bases. The CDR3 is made up of 14 amino acids. Germline V CDR1 and CDR2: LGHDT, YNNKEL (reference sequence). Here the CDR3 reads CASSQAGTTYGYTF. CDR3 DNA sequence: TGTGCCAGCAGCCAAGCCGGGACAACTTACGGCTACACCTTC.

The CDR3, as DNA: TGTGCCAGCACCGGGTACAGCACAGATACGCAGTATTTT. It encodes CASTGYSTDTQYF. V usage is TRBV2 and J usage is TRBJ2-3, with D unresolved. Germline lookup yields CDR1 SNHLY and CDR2 FYNNEI. The CDR3 runs to 13 residues. Trimming removed 7 bases at V and 0 bases at J, with 8 bases between.

This clone appeared once. The chain has TRBV7-3 and TRBJ2-1; maybe TRBD1 (5 bases). The CDR3 is 13 residues long. Germline CDR1 and CDR2: SGHTA and FQGTGA. Trimming took 2 bases from V and 7 from J, leaving 9 bases between them. As DNA, the CDR3 is TGTGCCAGCAGCTTAGACAGTGGGAATGAGCAGTTCTTC. This gives the protein CASSLDSGNEQFF.

The chain is built from TRBV7-2 and TRBJ1-4; 10 nucleotides match TRBD1. The CDR3 length is 15 residues. V shed 5 bases and J 8 bases; nucleotides not matched to a gene: 8. Germline lookup yields CDR1 SGHTA and CDR2 FQGNSA. CDR3 bases: TGTGCCAGCAGCCTGAGGGACAGGGGATCAGAAAAACTGTTTTTT. This sequence encodes CASSLRDRGSEKLFF.

The chain is built from TRBV7-3 and TRBJ1-1, with D possibly being TRBD1 (6 bases). The CDR3 runs to 15 residues. Looked up from germline, CDR1 is SGHTA and CDR2 is FQGTGA. V lost 5 bases, J lost 5 bases, and 18 bases lay in between. CDR3 nucleotides: TGTGCCAGCAGCCCCCCGGTTGTCAGGGGAACTGAAGCTTTCTTT. Residues: CASSPPVVRGTEAFF. Variable domain in full (rest from reference TRBV7-3 and TRBJ1-1): GAGVSQTPSNKVTEKGKYVELRCDPISGHTALYWYRQSLGQGPEFLIYFQGTGAADDSGLPNDRFFAVRPEGSVSTLKIQRTERGDSAVYLCASSPPVVRGTEAFFGQGTRLTVV.

This clone was observed a handful of times. The chain joins TRBV24-1 to TRBJ2-1; 15 nucleotides line up with TRBD2. Germline V gene sequence: CDR1 KGHDR, CDR2 SFDVKD. The CDR3 has 16 amino acids. V lost 6 bases, J lost 5 bases, and 4 bases stayed unmatched. CDR3 nucleotide sequence: TGTGCCACCAGTCCGGGACTAGCGGGGGGTCACAATGAGCAGTTCTTC. Protein: CATSPGLAGGHNEQFF.

This clone has just one count. The CDR3 reads CASMRDGTGELFF. CDR3 DNA: TGTGCCAGTATGCGGGATGGCACCGGGGAGCTGTTTTTT. J is TRBJ2-2 and V is TRBV19, with D perhaps TRBD2 (6 bases). The CDR3 is made up of 13 amino acids. Looked up from germline, CDR1 is LNHDA and CDR2 is SQIVND (reference sequence). Trimming cost V 7 bases and J 4 bases, with 10 bases left between them.

This clone has a handful of counts. The chain combines TRBV7-2 with TRBJ2-7; D is possibly TRBD1 (6 bases). The V gene's germline CDR1 is SGHTA and CDR2 FQGNSA. The CDR3 runs to 14 residues. V lost 2 bases and J lost 6, with 14 bases in between. The DNA of the CDR3 is TGTGCCAGCAGCTTATGGGGGCGAGGGACCGAGCAGTACTTC. It specifies CASSLWGRGTEQYF.

This clone was found once. V is TRBV5-1 and J is TRBJ1-2; TRBD1 might be the D (6 bases). The CDR3 covers 15 residues. V shed 1 base and J shed 4 bases, with 14 bases lying between them. From germline, CDR1 is SGHRS and CDR2 YFSETQ. CDR3 coding DNA: TGCGCCAGCAGCTTGCTTGCCAGGGGAAGCTATGGCTACACCTTC. It translates to CASSLLARGSYGYTF.

CDR3 DNA: TGTGCCATCAGTGAGACCTCGCCCCTAATGAACACTGAAGCTTTCTTT. It yields the protein CAISETSPLMNTEAFF. The chain employs TRBV10-3 and TRBJ1-1; no firm D call. V lost 2 bases and J lost 0, with 13 bases in between. The CDR3 covers 16 residues. Germline lookup yields CDR1 ENHRY and CDR2 SYGVKD.